The clone carrying this T cell receptor beta chain was detected a few times. Antigen: not known. The time point was: persistent/refractory GD, antithyroid drugs over 5 years with positive TRAb. PBMCs were the source of the RNA used for TCR sequencing. A volume of 8.5 to 10 milliliters of peripheral blood was collected in EDTA tubes. The CDR3 has 14 amino acids. V lost 8 bases, J lost 1 base, and 12 bases lay in between. Germline lookup yields CDR1 MGHDK and CDR2 SYGVNS. Arm-PCR of CDR3 regions with iRepertoire HTBI primers generated TCR beta libraries. TCRdb independently ran MiXCR on the multiplex PCR reads; one entry per CDR3 protein. The sample consists of some 370,000 distinct CDR3 sequences, roughly 25% of them appearing once. The sample belongs to a study of regulatory T cells in long-lasting Graves disease. Study-wide context: Those with persistent Graves' disease had received antithyroid drugs for over 5 years with positive TSH receptor antibodies.

General study results and limits: Persistent disease preferred TRBV28, TRBJ1-2 and TRBJ2-5.

The chain couples TRBV25-1 to TRBJ1-5, with D unresolved. This sample comprised peripheral blood mononuclear cells (PBMCs), obtained when the disease was refractory, from a patient treated with antithyroid drugs. The origin of this receptor is a woman aged 40 to 50 with Graves disease. CDR3 loop: CASSELISNQPQHF. The CDR3 nucleotides read TGTGCCAGCTCCGAACTTATAAGCAATCAGCCCCAGCATTTT.